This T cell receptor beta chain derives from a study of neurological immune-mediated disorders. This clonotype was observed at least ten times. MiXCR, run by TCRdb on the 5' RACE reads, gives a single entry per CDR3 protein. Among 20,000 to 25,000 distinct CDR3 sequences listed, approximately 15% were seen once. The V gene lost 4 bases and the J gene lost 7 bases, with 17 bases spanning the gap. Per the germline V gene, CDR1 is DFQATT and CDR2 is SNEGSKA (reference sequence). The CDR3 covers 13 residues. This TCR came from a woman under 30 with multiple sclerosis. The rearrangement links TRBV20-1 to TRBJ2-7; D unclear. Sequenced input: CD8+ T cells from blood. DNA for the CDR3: TGCAGTGCTAAATACCTACAAGAATGGGAGCAGTACTTC. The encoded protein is CSAKYLQEWEQYF.